This T cell receptor beta chain was recovered during a study of T cell responses to AZD1222 COVID-19 vaccine (TCRdb year 2021). Some background on the complete study: TCR sequencing covered more than 230 trial participants: approximately 200 given two doses of AZD1222 and about 26 given two doses of MenACWY control vaccine. Trial participants were enrolled into age subgroups of 18-55, 56-69 and 70-plus years, which contained about 150, 28 and 57 TCR-sequenced participants, respectively.

Concerning this clone: No antigen is known for it. Base qualities are not at hand, and no much larger clone is one base apart.

Via the germline V gene (reference sequence), CDR1 is MNHNY and CDR2 SVGAGI. V lost 5 bases and J lost 0 bases; the stretch between them is 20 bases long. The CDR3 runs 18 amino acids, cysteine and phenylalanine included. Only the CDR3 portion is preserved as DNA: 54 bases, with reading frame beginning at the first base. The CDR3 regions of human TCRbeta chains were subjected to immunosequencing. In the paper's pipeline: TCRs in the repertoires were compared against a reference library of SARS-CoV-2-specific TCRs that had been generated with the MIRA antigen-specificity platform. Breadth meant the fraction of unique TCRs that were SARS-CoV-2-associated, whereas depth meant the fraction of total T cells that were SARS-CoV-2-associated. Using the MIRA data, each spike-specific TCR was mapped to the spike region that the TCR reacts to and placed in a CD4 or CD8 class. Log10-transformed breadth and depth values were compared by one-way ANOVA with Sidak's multiple comparisons tests. The source is immuneACCESS, and TCRdb retained only in-frame sequences with V and J called. Part of the clones is not carried over; for the studies checked, unresolved V genes explain less than half of this, and the remainder is unexplained. The V and J calls and the clone size are those of that table, but D and trimming were determined from the DNA. In this sample the table shows around 110,000 clones, 70% to 90% of which occur a single time. The ten most abundant clones make up 3.9% of the sample.

This sample's time point label indicates: baseline before first vaccination. Read against the paper, the sample's treatment or condition label means: meningococcal conjugate vaccine given as trial control. Vaccinee samples came from UK trials COV001 and COV002, including a single-blind randomized controlled phase 2/3 trial of AZD1222 (ChAdOx1 nCoV-19) in healthy adults. For TCRbeta chain sequencing, PBMC samples from trial participants were taken at day 0 and at day 28 after the second dose. The full study reports these points: After two AZD1222 doses, spike-specific TCR breadth and depth were significantly higher than at day 0 and than in MenACWY recipients. The whole spike protein was spanned by vaccine-associated CD4 TCRs, and dominant responses were seen in regions 160-218 and 743-854. In the small 56-69-year group, the increase in depth fell short of significance, most likely because of low power. Only five to seven AZD1222 recipients were SARS-CoV-2 seropositive at baseline, limiting conclusions about previously exposed vaccinees. Nearly half of unique spike-specific TCRs reportedly recognized epitopes outside regions mutated in the B.1.351 and B.1.1.7 variants. Because no samples from the day 14 peak response were available, repertoires could be characterized only after the peak T cell response. Participants were mostly white British and included more females than males, and it was suggested by the authors that clonal diversity may have been underestimated.

This sample comprised peripheral blood, obtained on day 0 of MenACWY control vaccination. The receptor comes from an adult in good health. The V gene is TRBV6-6 and the J gene is TRBJ1-5; the D gene cannot be named for sure. This receptor has the CDR3 CASSPRRYREYSNQPQHF. The nucleotide sequence is TGTGCCAGCAGTCCCCGCCGGTACCGTGAGTATAGCAATCAGCCCCAGCATTTT.